The 5 T cell receptor beta chains given below trace back to one sample, sequenced in a study of blood T cell repertoires in COVID-19. Generated by immunoSEQ multiplex PCR, the TCRdb table keeps only in-frame clones and is missing some. The sample lists more than 200,000 clones; around nine tenths were seen once. The source material was PBMCs or T cells enriched from blood (not recorded which). These receptors all stem from a woman between 50 and 59 years old who had recovered from COVID-19.

V is TRBV4-1 and J is TRBJ2-1, with TRBD2 identical over 11 bases. Germline values: CDR1 MGHRA, CDR2 YSYEKL. The ends lost 1 base at V and 7 bases at J; junction bases unmatched: 9. This CDR3 has 17 residues. CDR3 in DNA: TGCGCCAGCAGCCAAGCCCAGGCGCTAGCGGGAGGAAATGAGCAGTTCTTC. This codes for CASSQAQALAGGNEQFF.

This clone was observed once. V usage is TRBV11-3 and J usage is TRBJ2-3; D not resolved. Germline loops: CDR1 SGHNT, CDR2 YENEEA. The CDR3 loop spans 13 amino acids. The germline V and J ends were trimmed by 5 bases and 2 bases, with 8 bases remaining between them. CDR3: CASSGSITDTQYF. CDR3 in DNA: TGTGCCAGCAGCGGCAGTATCACAGATACGCAGTATTTT.

This chain uses TRBV7-9 with TRBJ1-2; TRBD1 matches at 7 bases. Losses at the gene ends were 5 bases for V and 5 bases for J; bases not matched to a gene: 17. Germline V gene data show CDR1 as SEHNR and CDR2 as FQNEAQ (reference sequence). CDR3 length: 17 amino acids. The DNA of the CDR3 is TGTGCCAGCAGCCCTATATCGGGACAGTCATTTGGATATGGCTACACCTTC. Protein sequence: CASSPISGQSFGYGYTF.

The chain recombines TRBV11-3 with TRBJ2-7; TRBD2 matches 7 bases. V lost 0 bases and J lost 2; bases outside the gene matches: 4. This CDR3 region has 15 residues. Germline assignment: CDR1 SGHNT and CDR2 YENEEA. For the CDR3, the DNA is TGTGCCAGCAGCTTAGATAGCGGGCACACCTACGAGCAGTACTTC. Its protein is CASSLDSGHTYEQYF.

This chain uses TRBV5-5 with TRBJ1-1; 10 bases are a match to TRBD1. The CDR3 spans 14 residues. CDR1 SGHKS and CDR2 YYEKEE come from the germline V gene (reference sequence). V shed 2 bases and J 3 bases; nucleotides not matched to a gene: 1. The CDR3 nucleotides read TGTGCCAGCAGCTTCGGGACAGGGGACACTGAAGCTTTCTTT. Its translation is CASSFGTGDTEAFF.